Listed below are T cell receptor beta chains from one sample, sequenced in a study of blood T cell repertoires in COVID-19. Assay used: immunoSEQ multiplex PCR; TCRdb lists only in-frame clones, some missing. In the table there are approximately 250,000 clones, approximately 84% of which are singletons. The sequenced sample was peripheral blood. The receptor source for this set is a man aged 45-65 years with acute or convalescent COVID-19. Each CDR3 is given with its conserved first and last residue.

J gene: TRBJ1-3
V gene: TRBV7-9
CDR3 protein: CASSLTQGVLGNTIYF

J gene: TRBJ2-2
V gene: TRBV7-6
CDR3 protein: CASSSLPGSTGELFF

J gene: TRBJ1-2
V gene: TRBV4-1
CDR3 protein: CASSHQNYGYTF

J gene: TRBJ2-3
V gene: TRBV27
CDR3 protein: CASSLSRGYDTQYF

J gene: TRBJ1-6
V gene: TRBV5-1
CDR3 protein: CASSVTTGVNSPLHF

J gene: TRBJ2-1
V gene: TRBV7-9
CDR3 protein: CASSLSGRADNEQFF

J gene: TRBJ2-6
V gene: TRBV10-3
CDR3 protein: CAIGEQGTVRSGANVLTF

J gene: TRBJ2-1
V gene: TRBV4-1
CDR3 protein: CASSQWTSGTNEQFF

J gene: TRBJ2-5
V gene: TRBV13
CDR3 protein: CASSLQRERREETQYF

J gene: TRBJ2-1
V gene: TRBV6-5
CDR3 protein: CASSSTSGQTYNEQFF

J gene: TRBJ2-7
V gene: TRBV7-8
CDR3 protein: CASSSGTGGTYEQYF

J gene: TRBJ1-2
V gene: TRBV6-5
CDR3 protein: CASILLGGWNYGYTF

J gene: TRBJ1-4
V gene: TRBV29-1
CDR3 protein: CSVGVFDRTNEKLFF

J gene: TRBJ1-5
V gene: TRBV7-2
CDR3 protein: CASSLTGGHQPQHF

J gene: TRBJ1-5
V gene: TRBV19
CDR3 protein: CASSIGGQNNQPQHF

J gene: TRBJ2-7
V gene: TRBV6-6
CDR3 protein: CASSLGEEQYF

J gene: TRBJ2-1
V gene: TRBV29-1
CDR3 protein: CSVEDLGLAGDLYYYNEQFF

J gene: TRBJ1-1
V gene: TRBV7-9
CDR3 protein: CASSSGGPYGEAFF

J gene: TRBJ1-1
V gene: TRBV28
CDR3 protein: CASSLQPGMGNTEAFF

J gene: TRBJ1-6
V gene: TRBV5-1
CDR3 protein: CASSQGGGNSPLHF

J gene: TRBJ1-6
V gene: TRBV9
CDR3 protein: CASSDRGQENSPLHF

J gene: TRBJ1-1
V gene: TRBV27
CDR3 protein: CASSPAGGRANTEAFF

J gene: TRBJ2-4
V gene: TRBV19
CDR3 protein: CASSIVGFRGNIQYF

J gene: TRBJ2-6
V gene: TRBV19
CDR3 protein: CASSMLSGSSGANVLTF

J gene: TRBJ1-5
V gene: TRBV6-5
CDR3 protein: CASSSTPDQPQHF

J gene: TRBJ2-1
V gene: TRBV7-9
CDR3 protein: CASSLRLVGNNEQFF

J gene: TRBJ2-7
V gene: TRBV11-2
CDR3 protein: CASSLGSRPRVKEDEQYF

J gene: TRBJ2-2
V gene: TRBV6-5
CDR3 protein: CASSYHLAGGSGELFF

J gene: TRBJ1-1
V gene: TRBV12-3/TRBV12-4
CDR3 protein: CASSPSRGEAFF

J gene: TRBJ2-2
V gene: TRBV2
CDR3 protein: CASSVNIAGAGELFF

J gene: TRBJ1-3
V gene: TRBV11-3
CDR3 protein: CASSSSWGPGNTIYF

J gene: TRBJ1-2
V gene: TRBV6-5
CDR3 protein: CASSYSRTVDGYTF

J gene: TRBJ2-3
V gene: TRBV5-1
CDR3 protein: CASSLSLSTGKDTQYF

J gene: TRBJ2-7
V gene: TRBV10-1
CDR3 protein: CASSAFVGTGGTYEQYF

J gene: TRBJ2-7
V gene: TRBV7-9
CDR3 protein: CASSQRTGLSYEQYF

J gene: TRBJ2-7
V gene: TRBV30
CDR3 protein: CAWSVLGGASYEQYF

J gene: TRBJ1-6
V gene: TRBV28
CDR3 protein: CASRLSAGGSARSPLHF

J gene: TRBJ1-1
V gene: TRBV10-2
CDR3 protein: CASSGRGEGTEAFF

J gene: TRBJ2-5
V gene: TRBV6-5
CDR3 protein: CASTSRGEETQYF

J gene: TRBJ1-1
V gene: TRBV20-1
CDR3 protein: CSAGGEPEAFF

J gene: TRBJ2-7
V gene: TRBV11-3
CDR3 protein: CASSLSGPYEQYF

J gene: TRBJ1-1
V gene: TRBV29-1
CDR3 protein: CSVDDRVYRNTEAFF